Sequencing of this T cell receptor beta chain was carried out in a study of blood T cell repertoires in COVID-19. The wider study: Spain, Italy and the United States supplied samples that represented acute and convalescent COVID-19. T cells, B-cell-depleted T cells, or PBMCs provided the cDNA or gDNA that served as material.

As originally analysed: Cell counts per sample came from amplifying reference gene primers. Profiled with immunoSEQ multiplex PCR; TCRdb holds only in-frame clones, not every one. The V and J calls and clone size are taken from that table; D and trimming were inferred from the DNA. The sample has 200,000 or so clones, 80% to 90% seen once; the top ten hold around 5.5%. This clone is a singleton in its sample. The specimen was peripheral blood. This receptor was identified in an older woman with active or convalescent COVID-19.

The CDR3 bases are TGTGCCAGCAGCTACTCCGGGACACGACGGGATACGCAGTATTTT. Residues: CASSYSGTRRDTQYF. The V and J genes are TRBV5-6 and TRBJ2-3, with D possibly TRBD1 on 6 matching bases. The CDR3 consists of 15 residues. From germline, CDR1 is SGHDT and CDR2 YYEEEE. V lost 3 bases to trimming and J lost 6 bases, with 17 bases between them.